The 8 T cell receptor beta chains in this list originate from one sample, sequenced in a study of sequential checkpoint blockade in melanoma. Indicated treatment: randomized to nivolumab then ipilimumab (arm A) or the reverse (arm B). Repertoires were generated with immunoSEQ multiplex PCR, while TCRdb's copy carries only in-frame clones and drops some. The profile shows approximately 11,000 clones, 50% to 65% of them singletons. The specimen comprised CD8+ T cells sorted from blood (inferred from file names), sampled from a patient given nivolumab and ipilimumab in sequence. The receptors were gathered from a human donor with melanoma.

This clone was seen more than once but under ten times. This sequence joins TRBV6-6 and TRBJ2-1, with a possible D match to TRBD2 (6 bases). The CDR3 spans 15 residues. V lost 7 bases and J lost 0, with 13 bases in between. Per the germline V gene, CDR1 is MNHNY and CDR2 is SVGAGI (reference sequence). CDR3 in amino acids: CASTPAGSSYNEQFF. CDR3 bases: TGTGCCAGCACCCCCGCCGGGAGCTCCTACAATGAGCAGTTCTTC.

The chain joins TRBV7-3 to TRBJ2-7; 9 nucleotides line up with TRBD1. The CDR3 length is 16 residues. The germline CDR1 and CDR2 sequences are SGHTA and FQGTGA. The trim removed 2 bases at V and 7 bases at J, leaving 12 bases unmatched. The DNA for the CDR3 is TGTGCCAGCAGCTTAGCCGGGACAGGGACCCGAGGTGAGCAGTACTTC. It yields the protein CASSLAGTGTRGEQYF. Looking up the rest from reference TRBV7-3 and TRBJ2-7 gives the full variable domain: GAGVSQTPSNKVTEKGKYVELRCDPISGHTALYWYRQSLGQGPEFLIYFQGTGAADDSGLPNDRFFAVRPEGSVSTLKIQRTERGDSAVYLCASSLAGTGTRGEQYFGPGTRLTVT.

CDR3 amino acids: CASSLGQGRHEQYF. The DNA of the CDR3 is TGTGCCAGCAGCTTAGGACAGGGGAGGCACGAGCAGTACTTC. The chain carries TRBV7-9 and TRBJ2-7; 8 bases line up with TRBD1. The V segment lost 1 base and the J segment 5 bases; nucleotides outside the gene matches: 4. This CDR3 spans 14 amino acids. Germline V gene data show CDR1 as SEHNR and CDR2 as FQNEAQ (reference sequence).

The chain joins TRBV30 to TRBJ2-1; the D is unclear. The CDR3 contains 16 residues. The ends were cut back, 0 bases at V and 6 bases at J, with 18 bases in the middle. Germline V gene sequence: CDR1 GTSNPN, CDR2 SVGIG (reference sequence). CDR3 in DNA: TGTGCCTGGAGTGTACCAGCGTCCAATTTTTTCAATGAGCAGTTCTTC. The encoded protein is CAWSVPASNFFNEQFF.

In its sample, this clone was seen a few times. The V and J genes are TRBV7-8 and TRBJ2-7; tentatively, D is TRBD2 (5 bases). V lost 1 base to trimming and J lost 3 bases, with 16 bases between them. Germline V CDR1 and CDR2: SGHVS, FQNEAQ. This CDR3 region has 16 residues. CDR3 sequence: CASSLEPKEAGYEQYF. In DNA form, the CDR3 reads TGTGCCAGCAGCTTAGAACCTAAAGAGGCGGGCTACGAGCAGTACTTC.

V gene TRBV13 combines with J gene TRBJ2-7, with D maybe TRBD1 (5 bases). CDR3 size: 14 residues. Trimming removed 4 bases at V and 5 bases at J, with 15 bases between. Germline values: CDR1 PRHDT, CDR2 FYEKMQ (reference sequence). The CDR3 sequence: CASSSPSGQDEQYF. As DNA, the CDR3 is TGTGCCAGCAGCTCCCCCTCTGGACAAGACGAGCAGTACTTC.

This chain uses TRBV5-4 with TRBJ1-1; the D gene is possibly TRBD1 (5 bases). Germline lookup yields CDR1 SGHNT and CDR2 YYREEE (reference sequence). The V and J ends lost 4 bases and 1 base respectively, with 11 bases between them. The CDR3 covers 14 residues. The CDR3 sequence: CASSQAGGNTEAFF. Here the CDR3 DNA reads TGTGCCAGCAGCCAAGCGGGGGGGAACACTGAAGCTTTCTTT.

In regard to this clone: One end of the junction does not line up with germline, which may come from a read error. This chain links TRBV19 with TRBJ2-2; TRBD1 agrees at 12 bases. From germline, CDR1 is LNHDA and CDR2 SQIVND (reference sequence). The CDR3 spans 16 residues. As DNA, the CDR3 is TGTGCCAGTAGTACAACCGGGACAGGGGGCACCAGGGAGCTGTTTTTT. Translated, it gives CASSTTGTGGTRELFF.